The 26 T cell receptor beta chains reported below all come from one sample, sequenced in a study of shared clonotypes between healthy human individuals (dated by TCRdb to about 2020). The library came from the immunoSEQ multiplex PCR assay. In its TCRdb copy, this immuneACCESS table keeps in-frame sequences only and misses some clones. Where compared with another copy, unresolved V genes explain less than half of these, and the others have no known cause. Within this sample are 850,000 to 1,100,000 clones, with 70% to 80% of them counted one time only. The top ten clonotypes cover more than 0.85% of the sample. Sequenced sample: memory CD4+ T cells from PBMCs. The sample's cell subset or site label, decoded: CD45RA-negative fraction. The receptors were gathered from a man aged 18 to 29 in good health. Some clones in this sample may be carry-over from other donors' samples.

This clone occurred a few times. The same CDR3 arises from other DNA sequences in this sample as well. CDR3 region: CASSSGASGNTIYF. In nucleotides, the CDR3 is TGCGCCAGCTCTTCAGGGGCCTCTGGAAACACCATATATTTT. The chain couples TRBV5-1 to TRBJ1-3; D is possibly TRBD1 (6 bases). Germline loops: CDR1 SGHRS, CDR2 YFSETQ. Trimming removed 7 bases at V and 0 bases at J, with 11 bases between. This CDR3 spans 14 amino acids.

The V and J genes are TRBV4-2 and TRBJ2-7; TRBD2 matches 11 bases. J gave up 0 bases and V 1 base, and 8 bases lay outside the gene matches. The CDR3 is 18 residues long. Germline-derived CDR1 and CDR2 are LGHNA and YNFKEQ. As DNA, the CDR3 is TGTGCCAGCAGCCAAGTGATAGCGGGAGGGCCCGACTCCTACGAGCAGTACTTC. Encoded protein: CASSQVIAGGPDSYEQYF.

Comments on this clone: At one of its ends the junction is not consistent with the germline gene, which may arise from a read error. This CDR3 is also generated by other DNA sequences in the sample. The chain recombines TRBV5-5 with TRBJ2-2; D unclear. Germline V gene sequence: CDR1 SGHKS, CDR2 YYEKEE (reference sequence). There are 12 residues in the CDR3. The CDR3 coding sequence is TGTGCCAGCAGCTTGGACACTGGGGAGCTGTTTTTT. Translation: CASSLDTGELFF.

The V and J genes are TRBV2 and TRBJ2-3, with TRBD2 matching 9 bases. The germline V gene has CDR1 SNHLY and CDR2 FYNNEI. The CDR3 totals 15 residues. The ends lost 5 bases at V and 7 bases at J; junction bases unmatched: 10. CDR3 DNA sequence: TGTGCCAGCAGTTATGCGCGGGAGGGGGAAAATACGCAGTATTTT. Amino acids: CASSYAREGENTQYF.

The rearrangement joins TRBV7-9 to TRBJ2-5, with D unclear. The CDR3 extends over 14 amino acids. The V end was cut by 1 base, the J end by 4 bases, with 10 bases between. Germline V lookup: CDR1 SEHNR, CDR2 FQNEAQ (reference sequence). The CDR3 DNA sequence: TGTGCCAGCAGCTTAGTTGTCTCGCGAGAGACCCAGTACTTC. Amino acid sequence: CASSLVVSRETQYF.

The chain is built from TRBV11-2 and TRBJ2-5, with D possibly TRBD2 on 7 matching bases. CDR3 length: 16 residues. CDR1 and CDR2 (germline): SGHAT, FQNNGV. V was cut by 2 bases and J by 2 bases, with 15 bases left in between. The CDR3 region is CASSLTGLGGQETQYF. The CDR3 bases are TGTGCCAGCAGCTTAACCGGACTAGGGGGGCAAGAGACCCAGTACTTC.

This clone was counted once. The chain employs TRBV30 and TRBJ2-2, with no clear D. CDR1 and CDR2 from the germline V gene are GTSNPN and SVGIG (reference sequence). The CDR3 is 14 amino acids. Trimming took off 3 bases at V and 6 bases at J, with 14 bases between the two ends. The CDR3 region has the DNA TGTGCCTGGAGCGTATTACTACCCTCCGGGGAGCTGTTTTTT. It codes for CAWSVLLPSGELFF.

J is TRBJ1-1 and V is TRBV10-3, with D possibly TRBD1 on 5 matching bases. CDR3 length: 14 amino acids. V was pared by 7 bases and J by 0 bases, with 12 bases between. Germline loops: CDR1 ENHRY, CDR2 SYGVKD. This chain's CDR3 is CAIMGDRLNTEAFF. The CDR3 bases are TGTGCCATCATGGGGGACCGATTGAACACTGAAGCTTTCTTT.

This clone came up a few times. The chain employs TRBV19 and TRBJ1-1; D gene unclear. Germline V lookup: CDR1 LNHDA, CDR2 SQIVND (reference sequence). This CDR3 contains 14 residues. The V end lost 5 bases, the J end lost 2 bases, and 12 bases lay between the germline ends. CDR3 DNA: TGTGCCAGTAGTGCCGGGCTCGGAAACACTGAAGCTTTCTTT. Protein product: CASSAGLGNTEAFF.

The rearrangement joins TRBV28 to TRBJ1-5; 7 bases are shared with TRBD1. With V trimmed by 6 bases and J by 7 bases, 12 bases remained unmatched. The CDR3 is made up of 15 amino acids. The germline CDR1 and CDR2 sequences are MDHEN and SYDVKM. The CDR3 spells CASRHPNRGEQPQHF. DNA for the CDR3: TGTGCCAGCAGGCATCCCAACAGGGGTGAGCAGCCCCAGCATTTT.

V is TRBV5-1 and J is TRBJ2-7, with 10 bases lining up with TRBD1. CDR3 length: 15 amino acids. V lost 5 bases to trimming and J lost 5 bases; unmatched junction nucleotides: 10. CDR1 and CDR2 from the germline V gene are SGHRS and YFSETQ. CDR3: CASRPAGTGVNEQYF. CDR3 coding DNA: TGCGCCAGCAGACCGGCCGGGACAGGGGTCAACGAGCAGTACTTC.

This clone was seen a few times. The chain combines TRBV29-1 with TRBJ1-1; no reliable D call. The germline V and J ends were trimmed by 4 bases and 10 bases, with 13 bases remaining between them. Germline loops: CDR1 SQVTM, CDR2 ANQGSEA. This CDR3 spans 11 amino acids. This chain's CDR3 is CSVVTGVAAFF. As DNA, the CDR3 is TGCAGCGTTGTGACCGGGGTTGCAGCTTTCTTT.

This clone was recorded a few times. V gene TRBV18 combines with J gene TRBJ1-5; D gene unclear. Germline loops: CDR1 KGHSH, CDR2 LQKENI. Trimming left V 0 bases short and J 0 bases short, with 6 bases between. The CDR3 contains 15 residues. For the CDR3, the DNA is TGTGCCAGCTCACCACCAGGAGATAGCAATCAGCCCCAGCATTTT. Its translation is CASSPPGDSNQPQHF.

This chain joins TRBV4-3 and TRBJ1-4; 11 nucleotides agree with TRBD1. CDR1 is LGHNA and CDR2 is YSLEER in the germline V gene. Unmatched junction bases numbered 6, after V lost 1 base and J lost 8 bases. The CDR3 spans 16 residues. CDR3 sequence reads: CASSQAPGQGDEKLFF. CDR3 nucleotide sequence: TGCGCCAGCAGCCAAGCCCCGGGACAGGGGGACGAAAAACTGTTTTTT.

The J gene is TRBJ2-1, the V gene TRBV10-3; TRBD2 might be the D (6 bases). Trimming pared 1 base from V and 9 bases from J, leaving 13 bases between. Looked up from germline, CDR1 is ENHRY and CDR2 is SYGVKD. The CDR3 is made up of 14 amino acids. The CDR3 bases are TGTGCCATCAGTGAGTGGTCGGGAGAGGCTGAGCAGTTCTTC. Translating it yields CAISEWSGEAEQFF.

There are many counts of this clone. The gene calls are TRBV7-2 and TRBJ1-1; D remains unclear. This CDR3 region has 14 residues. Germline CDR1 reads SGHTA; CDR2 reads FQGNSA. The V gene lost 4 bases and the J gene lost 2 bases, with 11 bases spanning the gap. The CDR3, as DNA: TGTGCCAGCAGCTCTCGGGCAGGAAACACTGAAGCTTTCTTT. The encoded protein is CASSSRAGNTEAFF.

The CDR3 reads CASSLSLTGELFF. The CDR3 nucleotides are TGTGCCAGCAGCTTATCTCTGACCGGGGAGCTGTTTTTT. This chain connects TRBV7-3 to TRBJ2-2; unclear D gene. Germline CDR1 is SGHTA and CDR2 is FQGTGA. The length of the CDR3 is 13 residues. The V gene lost 2 bases and the J gene lost 5 bases, with 6 bases spanning the gap.

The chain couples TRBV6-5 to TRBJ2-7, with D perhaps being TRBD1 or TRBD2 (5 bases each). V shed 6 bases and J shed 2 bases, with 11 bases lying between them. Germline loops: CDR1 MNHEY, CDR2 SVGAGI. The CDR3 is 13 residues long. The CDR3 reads CASRRGAPYEQYF. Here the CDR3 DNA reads TGTGCCAGCAGGAGAGGGGCCCCCTACGAGCAGTACTTC.

The chain's CDR3 is CASTRTGGSGEQFF. In DNA, the CDR3 is TGTGCCAGCACCCGGACAGGGGGTTCTGGTGAGCAGTTCTTC. The chain links TRBV5-4 to TRBJ2-1, with 10 bases identical to TRBD1. The CDR3 length is 14 residues. Germline-derived CDR1 and CDR2 are SGHNT and YYREEE (reference sequence). V shed 6 bases and J 9 bases; nucleotides not matched to a gene: 9.

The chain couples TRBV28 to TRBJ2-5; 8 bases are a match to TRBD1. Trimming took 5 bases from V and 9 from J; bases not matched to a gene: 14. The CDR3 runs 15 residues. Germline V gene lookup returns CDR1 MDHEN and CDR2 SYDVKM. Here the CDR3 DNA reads TGTGCCAGCAGTCCCCGGACAGGGCTTACGGAGGCCCAGTACTTC. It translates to CASSPRTGLTEAQYF.

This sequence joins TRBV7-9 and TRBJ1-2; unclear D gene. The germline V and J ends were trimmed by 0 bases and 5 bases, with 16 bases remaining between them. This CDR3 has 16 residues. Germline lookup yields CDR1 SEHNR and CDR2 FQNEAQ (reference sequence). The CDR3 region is CASSLARAGTPYGYTF. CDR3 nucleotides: TGTGCCAGCAGCTTAGCCAGAGCCGGCACACCTTATGGCTACACCTTC. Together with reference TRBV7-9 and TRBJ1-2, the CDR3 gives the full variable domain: DTGVSQNPRHKITKRGQNVTFRCDPISEHNRLYWYRQTLGQGPEFLTYFQNEAQLEKSRLLSDRFSAERPKGSFSTLEIQRTEQGDSAMYLCASSLARAGTPYGYTFGSGTRLTVV.

The DNA of the CDR3 is TGTGCCAGCAGTTGGGCCACCACCTCTGGAAACACCATATATTTT. Translating it yields CASSWATTSGNTIYF. The V and J genes are TRBV28 and TRBJ1-3; no clear D. CDR1 is MDHEN and CDR2 is SYDVKM in the germline V gene. This CDR3 contains 15 residues. Trimming cost V 4 bases and J 0 bases, with 10 bases left between them.

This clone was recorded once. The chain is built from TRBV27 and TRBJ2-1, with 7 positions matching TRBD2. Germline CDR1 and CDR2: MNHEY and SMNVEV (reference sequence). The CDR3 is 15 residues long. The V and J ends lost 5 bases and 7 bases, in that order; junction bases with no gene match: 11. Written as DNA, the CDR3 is TGTGCCAGCAGTCCCATGGGCGGGAGTCATAATGAGCAGTTCTTC. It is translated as CASSPMGGSHNEQFF.

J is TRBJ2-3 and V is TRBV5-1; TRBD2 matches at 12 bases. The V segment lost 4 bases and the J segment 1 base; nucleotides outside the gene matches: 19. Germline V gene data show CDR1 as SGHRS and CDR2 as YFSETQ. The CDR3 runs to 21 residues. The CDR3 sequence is CASSPWSGLAGWVGGTDTQYF. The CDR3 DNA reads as TGCGCCAGCAGCCCCTGGTCAGGACTAGCGGGATGGGTTGGGGGCACAGATACGCAGTATTTT.

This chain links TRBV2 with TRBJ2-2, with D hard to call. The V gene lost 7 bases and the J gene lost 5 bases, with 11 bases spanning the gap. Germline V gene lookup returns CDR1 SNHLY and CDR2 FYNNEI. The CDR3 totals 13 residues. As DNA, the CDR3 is TGTGCCAGCACCTCCTATCCTACCGGGGAGCTGTTTTTT. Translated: CASTSYPTGELFF.

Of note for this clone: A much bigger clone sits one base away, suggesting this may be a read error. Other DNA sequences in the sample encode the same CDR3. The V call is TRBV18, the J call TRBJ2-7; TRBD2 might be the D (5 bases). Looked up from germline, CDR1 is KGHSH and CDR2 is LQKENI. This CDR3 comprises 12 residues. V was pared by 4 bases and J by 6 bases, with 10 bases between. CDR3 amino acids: CASSQDRGEQYF. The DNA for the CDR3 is TGTGCCAGCTCACAGGATCGGGGCGAGCAGTACTTC.